This T cell receptor (beta chain) was sequenced for a study of Ad26.COV2.S vaccination and SARS-CoV-2 variants. Findings and limits, study-wide: Non-spike TCR breadth did not differ much between vaccine and placebo recipients. Quantification of TCR breadth and depth may have yielded underestimates of total T cell responses. Following vaccination, spike-specific CD8+ and CD4+ T cell responses reportedly exhibited substantial breadth.

Clones were read by immunoSEQ multiplex PCR, and TCRdb kept only the in-frame ones, dropping some. This sample has about 350,000 clones; about 92% occur once, and the top ten carry 3.9%. V gave up 1 base and J gave up 4 bases; unmatched junction bases: 3. The CDR3 is 16 amino acids. Looked up from germline, CDR1 is SGHAT and CDR2 is FQNNGV. Of note for this clone: Antigen specificity is unknown.

The source is a human donor who had recovered from COVID-19. The V gene is TRBV11-2, the J gene TRBJ2-1; TRBD2 agrees at 11 bases. Specimen: peripheral blood, collected after recovery from COVID-19. The CDR3 loop reads CASSLGSGGVYNEQFF. CDR3 DNA sequence: TGTGCCAGCAGCTTAGGTAGCGGGGGGGTTTACAATGAGCAGTTCTTC.